Listed here are 12 T cell receptor beta chains from one sample, sequenced in a study of cytomegalovirus exposure and HLA in healthy donors. Both 60 Vbeta primers and 13 Jbeta primers went into the PCR. Profiling relied on immunoSEQ multiplex PCR, and the TCRdb table lists in-frame clones only, not all of them. This table has some 150,000 clones, roughly 82% appearing once. The sequenced sample consisted of PBMCs. These receptors came from a man aged 18 to 35 in good health and CMV-seropositive.

J is TRBJ1-2 and V is TRBV19; weak D call: TRBD1 (6 bases). CDR3 length equals 12 residues. V was cut by 5 bases and J by 4 bases, with 8 bases left in between. Germline V CDR1 and CDR2: LNHDA, SQIVND (reference sequence). The CDR3 DNA reads as TGTGCCAGTAGTCCAGGGGTCTATGGCTACACCTTC. It encodes CASSPGVYGYTF.

The V gene is TRBV5-1, the J gene TRBJ2-5; TRBD2 might be the D (5 bases). Trimming removed 3 bases at V and 1 base at J, with 13 bases between. Germline values: CDR1 SGHRS, CDR2 YFSETQ. The CDR3 loop spans 15 amino acids. This CDR3 reads CASSWAGAIQETQYF. The CDR3, as DNA: TGCGCCAGCAGCTGGGCGGGCGCAATCCAAGAGACCCAGTACTTC.

V is TRBV6-5 and J is TRBJ1-4; tentative D call: TRBD1 (5 bases). Germline V gene lookup returns CDR1 MNHEY and CDR2 SVGAGI. There are 14 residues in the CDR3. V was trimmed by 8 bases and J by 8 bases, leaving 18 bases between them. The CDR3: CASGRTTVEEKLFF. The CDR3 coding sequence is TGTGCCAGCGGGCGGACAACAGTTGAGGAAAAACTGTTTTTT.

V and J are TRBV29-1 and TRBJ2-7; 8 bases line up with TRBD2. V lost 6 bases, J lost 2 bases, and 3 bases stayed unmatched. The CDR3 covers 12 residues. Germline V gene data show CDR1 as SQVTM and CDR2 as ANQGSEA. CDR3 coding DNA: TGCAGCGTCCTAGCGGGCCCCTACGAGCAGTACTTC. The encoded protein is CSVLAGPYEQYF.

The chain recombines TRBV6-5 with TRBJ1-2; possibly TRBD1 for D (6 bases). CDR1 is MNHEY, CDR2 SVGAGI, per germline. Trimming left V 6 bases short and J 4 bases short, with 9 bases between. The CDR3 is made up of 12 amino acids. CDR3 residues: CASSPDSYGYTF. CDR3 DNA sequence: TGTGCCAGCAGCCCGGACAGCTATGGCTACACCTTC.

The chain has TRBV27 and TRBJ2-1; TRBD2 matches at 8 bases. Trimming took 5 bases from V and 3 from J; bases not matched to a gene: 3. The CDR3 is made up of 14 amino acids. CDR1 MNHEY and CDR2 SMNVEV come from the germline V gene (reference sequence). CDR3 DNA: TGTGCCAGCAGTCCGGGAGGGAACTACAATGAGCAGTTCTTC. This encodes CASSPGGNYNEQFF.

The chain recombines TRBV2 with TRBJ2-7; D perhaps matches TRBD2 (5 bases). CDR1 and CDR2 from the germline V gene are SNHLY and FYNNEI. The V end lost 8 bases, the J end lost 7 bases, and 21 bases lay between the germline ends. This CDR3 comprises 14 residues. The CDR3 spells CASVSAVRGWEQYF. CDR3 DNA sequence: TGTGCCAGCGTCTCAGCGGTGCGAGGATGGGAGCAGTACTTC.

The chain combines TRBV28 with TRBJ2-4; tentatively, D is TRBD2 (7 bases). V gave up 5 bases and J gave up 2 bases, with 19 bases separating them. CDR1 and CDR2 from the germline V gene are MDHEN and SYDVKM. This CDR3 spans 17 amino acids. The CDR3 coding sequence is TGTGCCAGCAGTCCAGATATGGGGGGGGCGACCAAAAACATTCAGTACTTC. As protein: CASSPDMGGATKNIQYF.

This rearrangement joins TRBV7-2 to TRBJ1-3, with 7 nucleotides matching TRBD1. V lost 5 bases to trimming and J lost 4 bases; unmatched junction nucleotides: 5. This CDR3 is 14 amino acids long. Germline V gives CDR1 SGHTA, CDR2 FQGNSA. The CDR3: CASSPGTAGNTIYF. CDR3 DNA: TGTGCCAGCAGCCCCGGGACAGCGGGAAACACCATATATTTT.

The chain uses TRBV7-8 and TRBJ2-5, with D possibly TRBD2 on 6 matching bases. Germline V lookup: CDR1 SGHVS, CDR2 FQNEAQ. Trimming shortened V by 4 bases and J by 1 base, and 13 bases separated the two germline ends. This CDR3 has 15 amino acids. In DNA form, the CDR3 reads TGTGCCAGCAGCTCCGTTGTCGGGAGCCAAGAGACCCAGTACTTC. This codes for CASSSVVGSQETQYF.

The V gene is TRBV30, the J gene TRBJ1-5, with 8 bases matching TRBD1. J gave up 5 bases and V 3 bases, and 3 bases lay outside the gene matches. The CDR3 totals 13 residues. Germline CDR1 reads GTSNPN; CDR2 reads SVGIG (reference sequence). The CDR3, as DNA: TGTGCCTGGAGGGACAGGGTAGATCAGCCCCAGCATTTT. Encoded protein: CAWRDRVDQPQHF.

This clone was seen more than once but under ten times. The chain combines TRBV5-1 with TRBJ2-7; no reliable D call. The CDR3 contains 12 residues. Trimming removed 4 bases at V and 3 bases at J, with 8 bases between. Looked up from germline, CDR1 is SGHRS and CDR2 is YFSETQ. CDR3 amino acids: CASSRRIYEQYF. DNA of the CDR3: TGCGCCAGCAGCCGGCGGATCTACGAGCAGTACTTC.